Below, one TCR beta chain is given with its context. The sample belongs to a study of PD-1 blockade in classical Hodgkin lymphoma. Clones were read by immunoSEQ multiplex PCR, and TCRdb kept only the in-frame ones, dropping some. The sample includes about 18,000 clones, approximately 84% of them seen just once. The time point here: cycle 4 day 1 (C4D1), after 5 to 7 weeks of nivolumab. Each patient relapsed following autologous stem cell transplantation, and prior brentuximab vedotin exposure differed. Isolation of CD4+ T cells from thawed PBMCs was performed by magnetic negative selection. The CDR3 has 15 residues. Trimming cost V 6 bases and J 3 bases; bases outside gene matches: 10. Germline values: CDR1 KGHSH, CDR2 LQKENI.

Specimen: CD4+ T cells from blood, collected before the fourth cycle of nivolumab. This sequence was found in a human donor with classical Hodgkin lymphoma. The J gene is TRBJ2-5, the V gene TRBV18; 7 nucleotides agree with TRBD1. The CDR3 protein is CASSHTSTGKETQYF. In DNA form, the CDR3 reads TGTGCCAGCTCCCACACCTCGACAGGGAAAGAGACCCAGTACTTC.